What follows describes a single T cell receptor (beta chain). In the source study's methods: Reference gene primer amplification gave estimated nucleated cell counts. Repertoires were generated with immunoSEQ multiplex PCR, while TCRdb's copy carries only in-frame clones and drops some. V, J and clone size are those of that table, while D and trimming were read from the DNA. The sample has just under 350,000 clones, 90% to 95% seen once. The data were obtained in a study of blood T cell repertoires in COVID-19. As for the study in general: Samples taken during acute and convalescent COVID-19 were collected in the United States, Italy and Spain. Sample material is recorded as cDNA or gDNA derived from T cells, B-cell-depleted T cells, or PBMCs.

Trimming took 6 bases from V and 7 from J; bases not matched to a gene: 9. Germline V lookup: CDR1 SNHLY, CDR2 FYNNEI. The CDR3 has 15 amino acids. The TCR originated in a woman aged 18-29 years who had recovered from COVID-19. V usage is TRBV2 and J usage is TRBJ2-7; 13 positions agree with TRBD2. The sequencing sample was made of peripheral blood. In DNA, the CDR3 is TGTGCCAGCAGCCCCGGACTAGCGGGAGCCGGTGAGCAGTACGTC. Amino acid sequence: CASSPGLAGAGEQYV.